The 8 T cell receptor beta chains below come from one sample, sequenced in a study of T-cell reconstitution after alpha-beta-depleted transplantation in children. During its preparation, the TCRbeta library received unique molecular identifiers. TCRdb recomputed calls from the PCR reads with MiXCR, one row per CDR3 protein. In the table there are about 580,000 distinct CDR3 sequences, around 27% of which are singletons. The sample was PBMCs, taken before TCRalphabeta/CD19-depleted stem cell transplant. All receptors derive from a boy under two years old with Wiskott-Aldrich syndrome, due to receive a stem cell transplant.

This clonotype occurred a few times. This rearrangement joins TRBV7-3 to TRBJ2-1; the match to TRBD2 covers 11 bases. This CDR3 region has 17 residues. Germline-derived CDR1 and CDR2 are SGHTA and FQGTGA. V trimming: 4 bases; J trimming: 8 bases; junction bases outside the gene matches: 13. CDR3 bases: TGTGCCAGCAGCTCGACTAGCGGGACCCTAGCCCCGTATGAGCAGTTCTTC. Translation: CASSSTSGTLAPYEQFF. The full variable domain, rest sourced from reference TRBV7-3 and TRBJ2-1, is GAGVSQTPSNKVTEKGKYVELRCDPISGHTALYWYRQSLGQGPEFLIYFQGTGAADDSGLPNDRFFAVRPEGSVSTLKIQRTERGDSAVYLCASSSTSGTLAPYEQFFGPGTRLTVL.

The rearrangement links TRBV27 to TRBJ1-5, with a tentative D call TRBD1 (5 bases). Germline V gives CDR1 MNHEY, CDR2 SMNVEV (reference sequence). This CDR3 has 19 residues. V gave up 4 bases and J gave up 0 bases, with 22 bases separating them. Written as DNA, the CDR3 is TGTGCCAGCAGTTCCCGAGCGCTTGGGGCCCGACATAGCAATCAGCCCCAGCATTTT. Its translation: CASSSRALGARHSNQPQHF.

This clonotype appeared many times. V is TRBV4-2 and J is TRBJ1-5; a weak D match, TRBD1 (5 bases). The germline V gene encodes CDR1 LGHNA and CDR2 YNFKEQ. This CDR3 region has 17 residues. V lost 0 bases and J 4 bases, leaving 16 bases between the germline ends. CDR3 residues: CASSQDLGEKWNQPQHF. The DNA for the CDR3 is TGTGCCAGCAGCCAAGATCTGGGGGAGAAATGGAATCAGCCCCAGCATTTT.

The chain recombines TRBV7-9 with TRBJ2-5; tentatively, D is TRBD1 (6 bases). The CDR3 contains 15 residues. The V end was cut by 3 bases, the J end by 4 bases, with 15 bases between. CDR1 is SEHNR and CDR2 is FQNEAQ in the germline V gene (reference sequence). The CDR3 nucleotides are TGTGCCAGCAGCTTCGGACAGACCATGGGAGAGACCCAGTACTTC. Its protein is CASSFGQTMGETQYF.

This clonotype was seen only a few times. CDR3 DNA sequence: TGCAGCGCCGCGGGGACAGGAGCCAATGAGCAGTTCTTC. Its protein product is CSAAGTGANEQFF. This chain links TRBV29-1 with TRBJ2-1; 8 bases fit TRBD1. There are 13 residues in the CDR3. The ends lost 7 bases at V and 6 bases at J; junction bases unmatched: 8. Germline loops: CDR1 SQVTM, CDR2 ANQGSEA.

V gene TRBV30 combines with J gene TRBJ2-7; 7 positions match TRBD2. This CDR3 region has 14 residues. With V trimmed by 3 bases and J by 2 bases, 7 bases remained unmatched. Germline loops: CDR1 GTSNPN, CDR2 SVGIG (reference sequence). Written as DNA, the CDR3 is TGTGCCTGGAGGAAACTAGCGACCACCTACGAGCAGTACTTC. Amino acids: CAWRKLATTYEQYF.

V usage is TRBV12-3 or TRBV12-4 and J usage is TRBJ2-1; D might be TRBD1 or TRBD2, each matching 5 bases. There are 13 residues in the CDR3. The V end lost 4 bases, the J end lost 6 bases, and 10 bases lay between the germline ends. The CDR3 protein is CASSSGPGNEQFF. The CDR3 region has the DNA TGTGCCAGCAGTTCGGGACCTGGCAATGAGCAGTTCTTC.

This clonotype was seen more than once but under ten times. The chain uses TRBV11-2 and TRBJ1-2; D possibly corresponds to TRBD1 (5 bases). V was clipped by 0 bases and J by 4 bases, with 9 bases between them. CDR1 and CDR2 (germline): SGHAT, FQNNGV. CDR3 length: 14 residues. CDR3 DNA: TGTGCCAGCAGCTTAGATTTTAGGGGCTATGGCTACACCTTC. It yields the protein CASSLDFRGYGYTF.